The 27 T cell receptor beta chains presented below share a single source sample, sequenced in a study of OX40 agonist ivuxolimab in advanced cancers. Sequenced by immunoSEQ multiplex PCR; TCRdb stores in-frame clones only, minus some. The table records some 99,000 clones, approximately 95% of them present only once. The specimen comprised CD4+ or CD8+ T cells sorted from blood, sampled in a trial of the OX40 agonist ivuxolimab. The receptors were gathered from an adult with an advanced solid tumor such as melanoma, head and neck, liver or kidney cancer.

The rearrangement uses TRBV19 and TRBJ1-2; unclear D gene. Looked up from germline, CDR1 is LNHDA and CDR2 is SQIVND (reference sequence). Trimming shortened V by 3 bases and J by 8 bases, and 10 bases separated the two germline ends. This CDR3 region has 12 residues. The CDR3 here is CASSIAASGYTF. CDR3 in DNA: TGTGCCAGTAGTATTGCCGCTTCGGGCTACACCTTC.

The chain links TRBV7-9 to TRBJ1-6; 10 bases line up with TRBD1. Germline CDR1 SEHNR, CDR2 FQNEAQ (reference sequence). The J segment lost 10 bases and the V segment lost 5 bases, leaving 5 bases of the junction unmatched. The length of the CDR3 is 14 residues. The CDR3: CASSPGQGSSPLHF. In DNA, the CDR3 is TGTGCCAGCAGCCCGGGACAGGGGTCCTCACCCCTCCACTTT.

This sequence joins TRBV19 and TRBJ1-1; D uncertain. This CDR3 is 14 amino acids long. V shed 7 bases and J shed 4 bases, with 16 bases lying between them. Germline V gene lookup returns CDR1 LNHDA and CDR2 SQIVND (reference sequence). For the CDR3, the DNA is TGTGCCAGTATGGCGGGGTCGGTTGGCACTGAAGCTTTCTTT. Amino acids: CASMAGSVGTEAFF.

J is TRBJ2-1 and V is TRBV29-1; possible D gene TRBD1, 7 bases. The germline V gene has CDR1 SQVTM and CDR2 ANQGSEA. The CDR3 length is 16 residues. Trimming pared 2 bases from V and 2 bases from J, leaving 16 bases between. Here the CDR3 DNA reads TGCAGCGTTGAATTACTCGCGGGACAGACCTACAATGAGCAGTTCTTC. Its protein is CSVELLAGQTYNEQFF.

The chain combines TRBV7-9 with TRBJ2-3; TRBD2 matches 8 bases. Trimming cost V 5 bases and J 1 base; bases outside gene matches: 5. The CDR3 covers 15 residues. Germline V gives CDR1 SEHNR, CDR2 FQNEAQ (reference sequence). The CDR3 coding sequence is TGTGCCAGCAGCCGAGGAGCGGGAGGCACAGATACGCAGTATTTT. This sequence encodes CASSRGAGGTDTQYF.

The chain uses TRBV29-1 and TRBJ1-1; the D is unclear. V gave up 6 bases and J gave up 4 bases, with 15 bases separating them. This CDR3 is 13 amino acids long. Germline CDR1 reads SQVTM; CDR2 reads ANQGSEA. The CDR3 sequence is CSVALALRTEAFF. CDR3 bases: TGCAGCGTCGCCCTTGCCCTCCGCACTGAAGCTTTCTTT.

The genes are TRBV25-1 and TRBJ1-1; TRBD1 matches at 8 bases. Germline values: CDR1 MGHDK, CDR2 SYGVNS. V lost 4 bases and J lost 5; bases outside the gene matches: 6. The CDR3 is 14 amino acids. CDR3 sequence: CASSVPGGFTEAFF. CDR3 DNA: TGTGCCAGCAGTGTACCAGGGGGCTTTACTGAAGCTTTCTTT.

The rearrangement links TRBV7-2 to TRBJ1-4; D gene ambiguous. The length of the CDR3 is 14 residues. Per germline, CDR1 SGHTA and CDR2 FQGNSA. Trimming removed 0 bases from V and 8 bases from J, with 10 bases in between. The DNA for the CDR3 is TGTGCCAGCAGCTTAGCCCGGGGAACGGAAAAACTGTTTTTT. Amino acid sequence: CASSLARGTEKLFF.

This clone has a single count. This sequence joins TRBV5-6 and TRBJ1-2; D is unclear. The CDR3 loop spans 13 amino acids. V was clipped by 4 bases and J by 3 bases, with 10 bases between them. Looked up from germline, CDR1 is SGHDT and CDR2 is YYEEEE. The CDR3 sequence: CASSPNQDYGYTF. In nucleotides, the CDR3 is TGTGCCAGCAGCCCAAATCAGGACTATGGCTACACCTTC.

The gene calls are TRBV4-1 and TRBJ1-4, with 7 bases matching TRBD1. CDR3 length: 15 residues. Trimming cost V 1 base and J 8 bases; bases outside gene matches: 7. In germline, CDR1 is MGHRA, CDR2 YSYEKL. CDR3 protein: CASSQADREGEKLFF. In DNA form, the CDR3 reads TGCGCCAGCAGCCAAGCCGACAGGGAAGGGGAAAAACTGTTTTTT.

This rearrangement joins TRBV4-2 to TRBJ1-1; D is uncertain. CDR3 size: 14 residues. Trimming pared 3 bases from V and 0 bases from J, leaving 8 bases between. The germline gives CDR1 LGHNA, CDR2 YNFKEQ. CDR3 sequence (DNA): TGTGCCAGCAGCCAGGCCAGCTTGAACACTGAAGCTTTCTTT. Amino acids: CASSQASLNTEAFF.

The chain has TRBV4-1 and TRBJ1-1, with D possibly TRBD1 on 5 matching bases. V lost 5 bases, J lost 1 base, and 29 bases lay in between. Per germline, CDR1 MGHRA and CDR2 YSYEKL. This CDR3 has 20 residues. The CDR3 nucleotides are TGCGCCAGCAGCGCAGGGAGGATTAAGGGCTCCGCCTTGGAGAACACTGAAGCTTTCTTT. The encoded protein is CASSAGRIKGSALENTEAFF.

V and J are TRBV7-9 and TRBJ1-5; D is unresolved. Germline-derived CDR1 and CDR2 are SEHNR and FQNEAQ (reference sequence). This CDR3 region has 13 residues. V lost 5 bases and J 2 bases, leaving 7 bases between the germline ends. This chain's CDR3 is CASSSDGNQPQHF. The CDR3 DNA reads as TGTGCCAGCAGCAGTGACGGCAATCAGCCCCAGCATTTT.

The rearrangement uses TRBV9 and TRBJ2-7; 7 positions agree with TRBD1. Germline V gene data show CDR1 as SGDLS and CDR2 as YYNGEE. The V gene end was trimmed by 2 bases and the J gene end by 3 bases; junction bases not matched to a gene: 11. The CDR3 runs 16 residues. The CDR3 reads CASSVSGDRTLYEQYF. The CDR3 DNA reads TGTGCCAGCAGCGTGAGTGGGGACAGAACACTCTACGAGCAGTACTTC. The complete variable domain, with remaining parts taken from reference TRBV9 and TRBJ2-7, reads DSGVTQTPKHLITATGQRVTLRCSPRSGDLSVYWYQQSLDQGLQFLIQYYNGEERAKGNILERFSAQQFPDLHSELNLSSLELGDSALYFCASSVSGDRTLYEQYFGPGTRLTVT.

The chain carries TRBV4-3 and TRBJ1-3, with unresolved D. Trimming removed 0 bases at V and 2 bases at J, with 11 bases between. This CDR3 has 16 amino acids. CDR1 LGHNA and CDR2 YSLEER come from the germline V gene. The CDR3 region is CASSQEGLTPGNTIYF. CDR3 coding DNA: TGCGCCAGCAGCCAAGAAGGGCTAACACCTGGAAACACCATATATTTT.

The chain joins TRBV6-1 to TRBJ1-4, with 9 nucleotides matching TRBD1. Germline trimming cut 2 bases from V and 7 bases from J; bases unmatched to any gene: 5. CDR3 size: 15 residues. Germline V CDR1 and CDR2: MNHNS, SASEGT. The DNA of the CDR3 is TGTGCCAGCAGTGAACAACAGGGGGCTGTTGAAAAACTGTTTTTT. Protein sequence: CASSEQQGAVEKLFF.

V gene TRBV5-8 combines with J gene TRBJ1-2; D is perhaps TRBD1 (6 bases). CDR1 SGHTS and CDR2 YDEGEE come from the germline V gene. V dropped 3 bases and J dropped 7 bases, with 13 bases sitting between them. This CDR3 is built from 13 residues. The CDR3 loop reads CASSSAYRVGYTF. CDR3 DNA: TGTGCCAGCAGCTCTGCATACAGGGTTGGCTACACCTTC.

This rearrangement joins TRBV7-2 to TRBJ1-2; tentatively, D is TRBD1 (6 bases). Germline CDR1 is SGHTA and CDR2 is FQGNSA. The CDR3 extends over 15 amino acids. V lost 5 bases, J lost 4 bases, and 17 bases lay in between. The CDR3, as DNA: TGTGCCAGCAGCCTTAGCCGGGACACGGGCTATGGCTACACCTTC. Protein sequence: CASSLSRDTGYGYTF.

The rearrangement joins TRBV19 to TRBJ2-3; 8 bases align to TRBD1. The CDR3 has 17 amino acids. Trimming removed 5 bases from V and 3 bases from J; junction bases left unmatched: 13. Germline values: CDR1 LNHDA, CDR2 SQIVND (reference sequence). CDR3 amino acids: CASSPMAGTGGTDTQYF. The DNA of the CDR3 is TGTGCCAGTAGTCCCATGGCCGGGACAGGTGGGACAGATACGCAGTATTTT.

The DNA of the CDR3 is TGTGCCAGCAGTTACTCCCGGACAGATTTAGGGTCCCTCCACTTT. This encodes CASSYSRTDLGSLHF. The genes are TRBV6-6 and TRBJ1-6; D is possibly TRBD1 (6 bases). Germline loops: CDR1 MNHNY, CDR2 SVGAGI (reference sequence). This CDR3 is 15 amino acids long. Deletions cut 0 bases from V and 14 bases from J, with 17 bases between.

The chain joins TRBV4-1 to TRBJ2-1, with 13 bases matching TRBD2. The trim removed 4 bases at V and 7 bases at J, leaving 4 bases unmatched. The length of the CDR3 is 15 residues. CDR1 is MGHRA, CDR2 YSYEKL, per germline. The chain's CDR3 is CASSLGLAGENEQFF. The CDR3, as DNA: TGCGCCAGCAGCCTAGGACTAGCGGGAGAGAATGAGCAGTTCTTC.

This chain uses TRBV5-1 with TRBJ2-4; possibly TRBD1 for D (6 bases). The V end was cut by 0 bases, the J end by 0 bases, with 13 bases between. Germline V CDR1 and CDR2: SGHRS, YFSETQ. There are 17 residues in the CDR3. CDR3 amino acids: CASSLEGPGVAKNIQYF. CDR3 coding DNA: TGCGCCAGCAGCTTGGAAGGACCAGGGGTAGCCAAAAACATTCAGTACTTC.

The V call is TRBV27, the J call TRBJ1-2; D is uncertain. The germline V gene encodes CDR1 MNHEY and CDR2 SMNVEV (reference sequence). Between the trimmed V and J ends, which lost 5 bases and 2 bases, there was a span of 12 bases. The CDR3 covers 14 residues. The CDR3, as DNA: TGTGCCAGCAGTCCTGGATTAACAAACTATGGCTACACCTTC. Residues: CASSPGLTNYGYTF.

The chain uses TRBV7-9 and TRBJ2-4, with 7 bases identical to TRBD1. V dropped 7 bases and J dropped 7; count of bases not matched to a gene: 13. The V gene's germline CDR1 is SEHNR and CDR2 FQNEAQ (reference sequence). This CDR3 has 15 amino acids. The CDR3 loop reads CASNLGQALENIQYF. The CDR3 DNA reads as TGTGCCAGCAACCTAGGACAGGCCCTAGAGAACATTCAGTACTTC.

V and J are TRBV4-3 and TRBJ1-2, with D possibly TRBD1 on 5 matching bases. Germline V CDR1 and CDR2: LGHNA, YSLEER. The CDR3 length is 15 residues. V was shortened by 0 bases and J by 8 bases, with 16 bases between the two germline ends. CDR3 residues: CASSQDAGPQGGYTF. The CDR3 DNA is TGCGCCAGCAGCCAAGATGCGGGGCCCCAGGGAGGCTACACCTTC.

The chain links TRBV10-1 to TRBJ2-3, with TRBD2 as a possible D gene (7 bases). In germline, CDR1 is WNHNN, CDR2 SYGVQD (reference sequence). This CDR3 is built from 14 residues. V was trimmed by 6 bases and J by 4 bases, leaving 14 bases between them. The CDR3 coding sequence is TGCGCCAGCAGCATGGGGGGGCCCGCAGATACGCAGTATTTT. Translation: CASSMGGPADTQYF.

Written as DNA, the CDR3 is TGCGCCAGCAGCCAACACCTGGCGGTGTCGGGGGAGCTGTTTTTT. As protein: CASSQHLAVSGELFF. V is TRBV4-3 and J is TRBJ2-2; no clear D. CDR3 size: 15 residues. V shed 2 bases and J shed 8 bases, with 15 bases lying between them. The germline V gene has CDR1 LGHNA and CDR2 YSLEER.